One and the same sample provided the 21 T cell receptor beta chains below, sequenced in a study of cytomegalovirus exposure and HLA in healthy donors (dated by TCRdb to 2016 to 2017). Library construction relied on the immunoSEQ multiplex PCR assay. The multiplex PCR relied on a mix of 60 forward primers for TCR Vbeta segments and 13 reverse primers for TCR Jbeta segments. TCRdb took this table from immuneACCESS and kept in-frame rearrangements with V and J called. Such tables lack part of the clones; where checked against another copy, unresolved V genes explain under half of the gap, and the rest is unexplained. Counted in this sample were about 160,000 clones; roughly four fifths of them appeared once. The top ten clones comprise over 1.1% of the sample. Input material: PBMCs. These receptors were collected from a man between 18 and 35 years old in good health and CMV-seronegative.

CDR3 nucleotide sequence: TGCGCCAGCAGCCAAGTCGACCTCATACAGACCGATGAGCAGTTCTTC. Its translation: CASSQVDLIQTDEQFF. The rearrangement links TRBV4-1 to TRBJ2-1, with D hard to call. Looked up from germline, CDR1 is MGHRA and CDR2 is YSYEKL. This CDR3 comprises 16 residues. Between the trimmed V and J ends, which lost 1 base and 8 bases, there was a span of 18 bases.

V is TRBV7-6 and J is TRBJ2-7; tentative D call: TRBD2 (7 bases). V lost 2 bases and J 4 bases, leaving 15 bases between the germline ends. CDR3 size: 15 residues. Germline CDR1 SGHVS, CDR2 FNYEAQ. The CDR3 nucleotides are TGTGCCAGCAGCTTAAGAGGGGGGGGATATTACGAGCAGTACTTC. Translated: CASSLRGGGYYEQYF.

The DNA of the CDR3 is TGTGCCAGCAGTGGGCCTAATAGCAGCGAGCAGTTCTTC. Protein sequence: CASSGPNSSEQFF. The chain employs TRBV25-1 and TRBJ2-1; no reliable D call. The CDR3 sequence is 13 residues long. Deletions cut 4 bases from V and 10 bases from J, with 14 bases between. Per germline, CDR1 MGHDK and CDR2 SYGVNS.

The chain combines TRBV19 with TRBJ2-7; D call uncertain. CDR3 length: 15 residues. Trimming left V 1 base short and J 4 bases short, with 14 bases between. The germline CDR1 and CDR2 sequences are LNHDA and SQIVND (reference sequence). The CDR3 DNA reads as TGTGCCAGTAGTATAGTGGCTTCCCCGAAGTACGAGCAGTACTTC. It translates to CASSIVASPKYEQYF.

V gene TRBV18 combines with J gene TRBJ2-5, with 13 bases that match TRBD2. CDR3 size: 16 residues. With 4 bases clipped from V and 2 bases from J, the junction kept 4 bases outside the gene matches. Germline lookup yields CDR1 KGHSH and CDR2 LQKENI. The CDR3 bases are TGTGCCAGCTCACGAGGACTAGCGGGGGATCAAGAGACCCAGTACTTC. Protein sequence: CASSRGLAGDQETQYF.

The genes are TRBV27 and TRBJ2-7; 14 nucleotides align to TRBD2. From germline, CDR1 is MNHEY and CDR2 SMNVEV (reference sequence). J gave up 2 bases and V 2 bases, and 5 bases lay outside the gene matches. The CDR3 length is 17 residues. CDR3 nucleotide sequence: TGTGCCAGCAGTTTAGGACTAGCGGGAGGTCCCACCTACGAGCAGTACTTC. Its protein is CASSLGLAGGPTYEQYF.

With regard to this clone: Other DNA sequences in the same sample also yield this CDR3. The V gene is TRBV6-5, the J gene TRBJ2-3; a possible D gene is TRBD2 (6 bases). CDR3 size: 15 residues. V was shortened by 6 bases and J by 0 bases, with 13 bases between the two germline ends. Germline assignment: CDR1 MNHEY and CDR2 SVGAGI. CDR3 DNA sequence: TGTGCCAGCAGCTTCGTAGCGGATAGCACAGATACGCAGTATTTT. Its translation: CASSFVADSTDTQYF.

The gene calls are TRBV4-1 and TRBJ2-2; D possibly corresponds to TRBD2 (6 bases). CDR1 and CDR2 (germline): MGHRA, YSYEKL. The CDR3 contains 14 residues. With 1 base removed from V and 6 bases from J, the gap between germline ends came to 9 bases. The CDR3 here is CASSQGWGAGELFF. In DNA form, the CDR3 reads TGCGCCAGCAGCCAAGGATGGGGGGCCGGGGAGCTGTTTTTT.

The V call is TRBV7-6, the J call TRBJ2-2, with TRBD2 as a possible D gene (6 bases). Trimming cost V 5 bases and J 7 bases, with 14 bases left between them. CDR3 size: 14 residues. Per the germline V gene, CDR1 is SGHVS and CDR2 is FNYEAQ. In DNA form, the CDR3 reads TGTGCCAGCAGCCCCCTCAGGCGGGGCGGGGAGCTGTTTTTT. It specifies CASSPLRRGGELFF.

The V gene is TRBV19, the J gene TRBJ2-3, with D hard to call. The CDR3 spans 14 residues. Germline V lookup: CDR1 LNHDA, CDR2 SQIVND (reference sequence). V was trimmed by 3 bases and J by 4 bases, leaving 11 bases between them. The DNA for the CDR3 is TGTGCCAGTAGTATCGGTAGTATTCCAGATACGCAGTATTTT. Its translation is CASSIGSIPDTQYF.

This chain links TRBV10-3 with TRBJ2-7, with D possibly matching TRBD2 (5 bases). Trimming pared 8 bases from V and 4 bases from J, leaving 12 bases between. The CDR3 covers 12 residues. CDR1 and CDR2 from the germline V gene are ENHRY and SYGVKD. The CDR3 sequence: CAIEGSSYEQYF. For the CDR3, the DNA is TGTGCCATCGAGGGCTCCTCGTACGAGCAGTACTTC.

This chain joins TRBV5-1 and TRBJ2-2; 7 nucleotides align to TRBD1. CDR1 is SGHRS, CDR2 YFSETQ, per germline. Unmatched junction bases numbered 6, after V lost 2 bases and J lost 5 bases. The CDR3 totals 15 residues. CDR3 sequence (DNA): TGCGCCAGCAGCTTTGGTACAGGGGAGACCGGGGAGCTGTTTTTT. This encodes CASSFGTGETGELFF.

This rearrangement joins TRBV27 to TRBJ2-7; D unresolved. Trimming took 0 bases from V and 3 from J, leaving 18 bases between them. The CDR3 covers 17 residues. Germline V gene lookup returns CDR1 MNHEY and CDR2 SMNVEV (reference sequence). CDR3 sequence: CASSLSSRMALNYEQYF. The CDR3 DNA is TGTGCCAGCAGTTTATCGAGCAGGATGGCCCTTAACTACGAGCAGTACTTC.

The chain has TRBV18 and TRBJ2-7; 9 positions agree with TRBD2. Germline trimming cut 3 bases from V and 4 bases from J; bases unmatched to any gene: 1. CDR1 is KGHSH and CDR2 is LQKENI in the germline V gene. The CDR3 sequence is 13 residues long. The chain's CDR3 is CASSPTSGYEQYF. The CDR3 DNA follows: TGTGCCAGCTCACCCACTAGCGGGTACGAGCAGTACTTC.

The J gene is TRBJ2-1, the V gene TRBV29-1, with 12 bases that match TRBD2. Germline lookup yields CDR1 SQVTM and CDR2 ANQGSEA. This CDR3 is 14 amino acids long. After removal of 6 bases from V and 4 bases from J, the junction contained 4 bases not matched to a gene. The CDR3 DNA is TGCAGCGTGGAGACTAGCGGGAGTTACAATGAGCAGTTCTTC. Translation gives CSVETSGSYNEQFF.

Note on this clone: This specimen includes other DNA sequences encoding the same CDR3. The rearrangement links TRBV2 to TRBJ1-5, with D tentatively TRBD1 (5 bases). Germline values: CDR1 SNHLY, CDR2 FYNNEI. The CDR3 has 14 amino acids. Trimming removed 0 bases at V and 4 bases at J, with 7 bases between. The CDR3 DNA reads TGTGCCAGCAGTGAAGCGCGGGGGAATCAGCCCCAGCATTTT. This gives the protein CASSEARGNQPQHF.

This clone has a handful of counts. This chain joins TRBV7-9 and TRBJ2-7, with D possibly TRBD1 on 5 matching bases. The CDR3 is 13 amino acids. V dropped 6 bases and J dropped 7 bases, with 16 bases sitting between them. Germline CDR1 and CDR2: SEHNR and FQNEAQ (reference sequence). The CDR3 protein is CASSRGSYGEQYF. The DNA for the CDR3 is TGTGCCAGCAGTAGGGGCTCTTACGGGGAGCAGTACTTC.

The CDR3 here is CSARGAKGGDQPQHF. In nucleotides, the CDR3 is TGCAGCGCCCGTGGGGCAAAAGGGGGCGATCAGCCCCAGCATTTT. V gene TRBV29-1 combines with J gene TRBJ1-5, with 7 positions matching TRBD1. The CDR3 contains 15 residues. V gave up 7 bases and J gave up 5 bases; unmatched junction bases: 14. The V gene's germline CDR1 is SQVTM and CDR2 ANQGSEA.

In this sample, this clone turned up a few times. The CDR3 nucleotides read TGCGCCAGCAGCTCCGGACAGGGACATGGGAATCAGCCCCAGCATTTT. The encoded protein is CASSSGQGHGNQPQHF. This chain uses TRBV4-1 with TRBJ1-5; 8 nucleotides align to TRBD1. The junction had 10 bases not matched to a gene; V was cut back by 5 bases and J by 4 bases. The CDR3 sequence is 16 residues long. CDR1 is MGHRA and CDR2 is YSYEKL in the germline V gene.

The chain employs TRBV5-4 and TRBJ2-5; no clear D gene. Germline V gene lookup returns CDR1 SGHNT and CDR2 YYREEE (reference sequence). CDR3 length equals 13 residues. With 4 bases removed from V and 5 bases from J, the gap between germline ends came to 12 bases. DNA for the CDR3: TGTGCCAGCAGCGGGCCTTCGTGGGAGACCCAGTACTTC. This translates into CASSGPSWETQYF.

This chain connects TRBV5-6 to TRBJ2-2; 10 bases fit TRBD2. Germline trimming cut 0 bases from V and 1 base from J; bases unmatched to any gene: 3. The germline CDR1 and CDR2 sequences are SGHDT and YYEEEE. The CDR3 sequence is 17 residues long. The CDR3: CASSLVSSGRNTGELFF. CDR3 DNA sequence: TGTGCCAGCAGCTTGGTTTCTAGCGGGAGGAACACCGGGGAGCTGTTTTTT.